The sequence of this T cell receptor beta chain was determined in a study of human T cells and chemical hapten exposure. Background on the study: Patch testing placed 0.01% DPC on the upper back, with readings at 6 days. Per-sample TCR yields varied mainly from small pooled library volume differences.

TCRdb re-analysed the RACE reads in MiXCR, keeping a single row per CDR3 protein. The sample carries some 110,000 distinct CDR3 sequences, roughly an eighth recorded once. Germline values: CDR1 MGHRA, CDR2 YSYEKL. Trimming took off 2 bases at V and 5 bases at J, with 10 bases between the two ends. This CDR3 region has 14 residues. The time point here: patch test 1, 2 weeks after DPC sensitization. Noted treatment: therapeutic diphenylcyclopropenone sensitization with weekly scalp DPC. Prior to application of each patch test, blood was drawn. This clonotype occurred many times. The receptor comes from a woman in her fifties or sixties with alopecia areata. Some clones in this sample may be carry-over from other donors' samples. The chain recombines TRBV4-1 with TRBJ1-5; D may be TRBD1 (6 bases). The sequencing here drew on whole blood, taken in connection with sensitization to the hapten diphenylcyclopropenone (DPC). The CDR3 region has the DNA TGCGCCAGCAGCCAACAGGGGAAGGATCAGCCCCAGCATTTT. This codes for CASSQQGKDQPQHF.